This TCR beta chain was sequenced during a study of early T cells in non-severe SARS-CoV-2 infection. In the study overall: Unsorted whole blood bulk RNA was sequenced, with unpaired chains.

The CDR3 is 16 amino acids. Germline CDR1 SGHTA, CDR2 FQGNSA. V was clipped by 0 bases and J by 0 bases, with 9 bases between them. Molecules of cDNA were individually given unique molecular identifiers that were attached to them. TCRdb passed the 5' RACE reads through MiXCR, listing each CDR3 protein once. The table shows about 48,000 distinct CDR3 sequences, with about 10% occurring only once. What was sequenced was whole blood. The clonotype originates from an adult who was a healthcare worker with PCR-confirmed SARS-CoV-2 infection or an uninfected control (not recorded which). The V call is TRBV7-2, the J call TRBJ2-1; D is uncertain. The CDR3 coding sequence is TGTGCCAGCAGCTTAGCTTCGGCCAGCTCCTACAATGAGCAGTTCTTC. Its translation: CASSLASASSYNEQFF.